This TCR beta chain stems from a study of OX40 agonist ivuxolimab in advanced cancers. Study in general: Cancers in dose escalation were hepatocellular, melanoma, renal cell and head and neck.

Study-level results: Several nonresponders also turned out to have low normalized T-cell clonal expansion.

Deletions cut 0 bases from V and 0 bases from J, with 9 bases between. CDR1 is KGHSH, CDR2 LQKENI, per germline. The CDR3 has 16 residues. Produced via immunoSEQ multiplex PCR; TCRdb's table is partial and in-frame only. The profile shows 120,000 or so clones, about 94% of them singletons. With respect to this clone: Its antigen is still unknown.

No patient had autoimmune disease or received systemic immunosuppression. The sample consisted of CD4+ or CD8+ T cells sorted from blood, taken in a trial of the OX40 agonist ivuxolimab. The V and J genes are TRBV18 and TRBJ2-1; no clear D gene. The source of this sequence is an adult with an advanced solid tumor such as melanoma, head and neck, liver or kidney cancer. The CDR3 DNA is TGTGCCAGCTCACCACCTAACCCGGGCTCCTACAATGAGCAGTTCTTC. Translating it yields CASSPPNPGSYNEQFF.